This T cell receptor (beta chain) was obtained from a study of T cell responses to AZD1222 COVID-19 vaccine. The overall study: Second-dose intervals of approximately 4 or approximately 12 weeks were pooled.

This clone was seen many times. The CDR3 sequence is 12 residues long. V lost 10 bases and J lost 4; bases outside the gene matches: 6. Germline values: CDR1 SNHLY, CDR2 FYNNEI. The table came from immunoSEQ multiplex PCR; TCRdb's copy has only in-frame clones and leaves some out. The data show roughly 130,000 clones, approximately 90% seen once. The chain carries TRBV2 and TRBJ1-2; 7 bases are shared with TRBD1. The receptor was derived from an adult in good health. The source was peripheral blood, collected on day 0 of AZD1222 vaccination. CDR3 in amino acids: CANEGQSYGYTF. CDR3 sequence (DNA): TGTGCCAACGAGGGACAGTCCTATGGCTACACCTTC.